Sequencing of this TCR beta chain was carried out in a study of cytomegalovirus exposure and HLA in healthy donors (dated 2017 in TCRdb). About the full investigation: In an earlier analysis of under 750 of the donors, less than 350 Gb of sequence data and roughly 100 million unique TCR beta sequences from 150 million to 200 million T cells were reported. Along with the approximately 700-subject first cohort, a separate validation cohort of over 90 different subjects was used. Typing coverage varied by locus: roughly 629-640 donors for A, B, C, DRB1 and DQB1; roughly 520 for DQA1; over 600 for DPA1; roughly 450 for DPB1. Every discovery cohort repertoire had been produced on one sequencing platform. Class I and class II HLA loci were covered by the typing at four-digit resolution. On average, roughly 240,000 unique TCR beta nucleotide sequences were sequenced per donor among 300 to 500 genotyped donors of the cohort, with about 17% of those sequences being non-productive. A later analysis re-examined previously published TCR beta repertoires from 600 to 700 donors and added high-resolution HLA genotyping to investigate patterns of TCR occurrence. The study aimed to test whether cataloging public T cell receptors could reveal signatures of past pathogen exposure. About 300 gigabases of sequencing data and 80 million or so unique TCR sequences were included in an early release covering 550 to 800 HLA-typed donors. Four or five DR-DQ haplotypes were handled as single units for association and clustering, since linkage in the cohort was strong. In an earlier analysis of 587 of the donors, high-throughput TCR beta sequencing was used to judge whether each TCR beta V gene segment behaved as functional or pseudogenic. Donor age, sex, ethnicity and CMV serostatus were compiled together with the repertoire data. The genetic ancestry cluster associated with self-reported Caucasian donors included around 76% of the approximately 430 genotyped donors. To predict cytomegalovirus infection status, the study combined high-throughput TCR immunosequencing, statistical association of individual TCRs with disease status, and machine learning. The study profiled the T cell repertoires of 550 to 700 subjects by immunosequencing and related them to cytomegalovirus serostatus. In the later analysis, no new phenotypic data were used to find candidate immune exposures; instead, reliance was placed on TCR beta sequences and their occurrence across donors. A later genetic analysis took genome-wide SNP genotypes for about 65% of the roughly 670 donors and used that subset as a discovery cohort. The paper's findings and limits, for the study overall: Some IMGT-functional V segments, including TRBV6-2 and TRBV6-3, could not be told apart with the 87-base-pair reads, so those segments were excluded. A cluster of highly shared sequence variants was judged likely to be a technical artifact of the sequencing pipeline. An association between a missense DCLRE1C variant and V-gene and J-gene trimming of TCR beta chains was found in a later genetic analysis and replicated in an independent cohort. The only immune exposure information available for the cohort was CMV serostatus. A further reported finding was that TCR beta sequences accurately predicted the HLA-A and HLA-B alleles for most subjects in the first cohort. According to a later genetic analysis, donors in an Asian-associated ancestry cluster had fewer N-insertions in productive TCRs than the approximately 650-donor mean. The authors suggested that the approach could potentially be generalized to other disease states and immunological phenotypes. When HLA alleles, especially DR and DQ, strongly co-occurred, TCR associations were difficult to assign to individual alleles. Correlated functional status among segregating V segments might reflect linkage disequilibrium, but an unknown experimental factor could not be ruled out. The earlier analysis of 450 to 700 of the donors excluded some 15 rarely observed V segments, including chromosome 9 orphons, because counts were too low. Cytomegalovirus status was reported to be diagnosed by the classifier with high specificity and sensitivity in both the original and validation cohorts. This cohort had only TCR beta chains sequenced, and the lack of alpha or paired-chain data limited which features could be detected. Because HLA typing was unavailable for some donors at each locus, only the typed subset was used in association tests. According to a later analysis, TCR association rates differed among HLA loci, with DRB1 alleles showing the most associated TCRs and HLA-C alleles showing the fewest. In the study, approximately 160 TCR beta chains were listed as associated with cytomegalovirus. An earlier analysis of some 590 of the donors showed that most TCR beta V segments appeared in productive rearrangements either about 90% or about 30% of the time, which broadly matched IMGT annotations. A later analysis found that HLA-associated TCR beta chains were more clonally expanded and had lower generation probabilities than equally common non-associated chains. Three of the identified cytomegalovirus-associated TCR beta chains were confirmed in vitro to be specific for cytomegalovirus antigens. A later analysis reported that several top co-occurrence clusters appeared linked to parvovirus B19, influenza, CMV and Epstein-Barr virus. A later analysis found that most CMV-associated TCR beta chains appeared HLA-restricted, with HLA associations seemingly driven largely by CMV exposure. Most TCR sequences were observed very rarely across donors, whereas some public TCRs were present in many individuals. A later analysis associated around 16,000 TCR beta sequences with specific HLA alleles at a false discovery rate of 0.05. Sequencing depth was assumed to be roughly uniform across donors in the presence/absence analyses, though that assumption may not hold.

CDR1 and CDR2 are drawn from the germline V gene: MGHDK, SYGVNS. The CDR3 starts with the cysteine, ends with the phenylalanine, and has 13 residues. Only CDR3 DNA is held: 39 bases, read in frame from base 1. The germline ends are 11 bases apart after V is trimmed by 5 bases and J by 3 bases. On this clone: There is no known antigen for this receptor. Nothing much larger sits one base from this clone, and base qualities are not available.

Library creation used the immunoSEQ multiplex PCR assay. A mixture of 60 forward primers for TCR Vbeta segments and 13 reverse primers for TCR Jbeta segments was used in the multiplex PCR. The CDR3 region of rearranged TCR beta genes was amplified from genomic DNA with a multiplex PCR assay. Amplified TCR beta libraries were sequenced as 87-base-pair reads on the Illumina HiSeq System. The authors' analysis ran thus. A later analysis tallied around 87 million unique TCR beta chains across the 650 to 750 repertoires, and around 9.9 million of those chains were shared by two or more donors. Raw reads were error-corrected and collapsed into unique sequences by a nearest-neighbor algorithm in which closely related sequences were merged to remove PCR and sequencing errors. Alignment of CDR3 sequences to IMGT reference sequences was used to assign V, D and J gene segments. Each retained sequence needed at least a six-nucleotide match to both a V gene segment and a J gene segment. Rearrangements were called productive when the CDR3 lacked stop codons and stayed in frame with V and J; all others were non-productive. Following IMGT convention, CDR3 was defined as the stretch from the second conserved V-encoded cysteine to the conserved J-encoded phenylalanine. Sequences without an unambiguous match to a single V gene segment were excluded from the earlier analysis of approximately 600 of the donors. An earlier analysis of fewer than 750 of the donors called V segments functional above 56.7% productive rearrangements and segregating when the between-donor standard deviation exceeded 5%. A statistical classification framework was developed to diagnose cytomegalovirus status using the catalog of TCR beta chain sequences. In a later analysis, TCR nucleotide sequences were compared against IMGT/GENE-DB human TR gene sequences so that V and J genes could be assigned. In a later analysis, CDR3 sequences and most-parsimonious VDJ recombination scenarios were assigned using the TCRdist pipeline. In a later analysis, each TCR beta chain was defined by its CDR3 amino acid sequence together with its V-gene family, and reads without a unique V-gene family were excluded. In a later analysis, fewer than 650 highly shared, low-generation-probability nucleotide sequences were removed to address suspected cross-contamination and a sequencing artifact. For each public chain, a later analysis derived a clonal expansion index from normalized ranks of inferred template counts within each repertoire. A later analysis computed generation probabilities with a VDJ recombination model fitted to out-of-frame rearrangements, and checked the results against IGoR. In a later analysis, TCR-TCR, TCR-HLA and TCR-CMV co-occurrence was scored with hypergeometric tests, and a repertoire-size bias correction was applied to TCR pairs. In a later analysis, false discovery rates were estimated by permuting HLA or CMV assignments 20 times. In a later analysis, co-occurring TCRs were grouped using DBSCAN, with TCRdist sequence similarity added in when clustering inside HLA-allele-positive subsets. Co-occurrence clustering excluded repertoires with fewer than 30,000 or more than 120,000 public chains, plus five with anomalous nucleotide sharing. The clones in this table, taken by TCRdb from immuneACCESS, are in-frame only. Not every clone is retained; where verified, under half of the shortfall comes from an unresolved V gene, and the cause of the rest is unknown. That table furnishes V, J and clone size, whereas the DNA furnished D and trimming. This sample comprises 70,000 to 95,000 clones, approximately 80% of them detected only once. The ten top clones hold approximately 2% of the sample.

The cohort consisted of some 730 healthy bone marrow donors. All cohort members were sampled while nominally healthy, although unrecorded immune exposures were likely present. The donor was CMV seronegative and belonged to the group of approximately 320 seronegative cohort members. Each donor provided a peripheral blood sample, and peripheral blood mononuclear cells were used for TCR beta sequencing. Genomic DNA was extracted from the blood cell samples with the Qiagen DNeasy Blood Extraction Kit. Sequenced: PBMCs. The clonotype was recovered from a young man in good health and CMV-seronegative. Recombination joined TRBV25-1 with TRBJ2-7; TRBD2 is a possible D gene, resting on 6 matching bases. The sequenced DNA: TGTGCCAGCAGTCATCGGGACTTCTACGAGCAGTACTTC. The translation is CASSHRDFYEQYF.